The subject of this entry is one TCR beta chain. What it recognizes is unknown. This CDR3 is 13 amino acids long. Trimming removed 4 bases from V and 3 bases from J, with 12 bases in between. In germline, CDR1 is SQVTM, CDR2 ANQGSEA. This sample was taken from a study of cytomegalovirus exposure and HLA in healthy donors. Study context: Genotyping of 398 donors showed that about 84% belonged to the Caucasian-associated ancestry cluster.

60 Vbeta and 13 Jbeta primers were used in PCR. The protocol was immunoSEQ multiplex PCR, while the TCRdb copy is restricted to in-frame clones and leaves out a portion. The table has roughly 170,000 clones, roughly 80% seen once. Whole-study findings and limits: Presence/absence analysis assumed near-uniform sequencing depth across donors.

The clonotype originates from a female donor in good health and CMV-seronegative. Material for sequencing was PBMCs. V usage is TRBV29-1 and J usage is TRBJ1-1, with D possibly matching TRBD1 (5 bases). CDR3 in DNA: TGCAGCGTTGGGGACGGGGGATACACTGAAGCTTTCTTT. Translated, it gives CSVGDGGYTEAFF.